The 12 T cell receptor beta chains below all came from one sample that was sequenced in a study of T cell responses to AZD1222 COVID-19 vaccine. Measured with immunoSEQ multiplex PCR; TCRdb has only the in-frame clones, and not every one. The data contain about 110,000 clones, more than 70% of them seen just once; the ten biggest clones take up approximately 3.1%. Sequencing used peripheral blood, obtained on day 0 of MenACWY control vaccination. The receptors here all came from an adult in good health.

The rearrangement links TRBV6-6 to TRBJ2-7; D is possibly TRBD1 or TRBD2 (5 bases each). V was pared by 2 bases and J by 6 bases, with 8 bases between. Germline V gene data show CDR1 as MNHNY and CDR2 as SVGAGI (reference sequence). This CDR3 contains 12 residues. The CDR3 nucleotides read TGTGCCAGCAGTTACCCTGGGGGCGAGCAGTACTTC. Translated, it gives CASSYPGGEQYF.

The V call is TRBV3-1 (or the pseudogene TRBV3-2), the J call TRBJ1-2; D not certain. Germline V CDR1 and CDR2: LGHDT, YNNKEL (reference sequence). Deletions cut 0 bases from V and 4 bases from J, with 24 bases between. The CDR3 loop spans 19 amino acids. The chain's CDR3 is CASSQDPRSGPLESYGYTF. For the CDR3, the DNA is TGTGCCAGCAGCCAAGACCCAAGAAGTGGGCCCCTTGAGTCCTATGGCTACACCTTC.

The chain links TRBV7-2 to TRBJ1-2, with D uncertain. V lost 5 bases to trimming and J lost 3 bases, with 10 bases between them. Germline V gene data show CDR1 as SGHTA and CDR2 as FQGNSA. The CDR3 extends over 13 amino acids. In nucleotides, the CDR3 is TGTGCCAGCAGCCCAGGTTGGGACTATGGCTACACCTTC. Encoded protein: CASSPGWDYGYTF.

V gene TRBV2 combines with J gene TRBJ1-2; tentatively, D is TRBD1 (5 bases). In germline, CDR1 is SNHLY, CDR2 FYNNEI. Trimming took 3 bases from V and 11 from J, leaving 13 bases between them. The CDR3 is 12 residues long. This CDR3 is CASSDPQGGYTF. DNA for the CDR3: TGTGCCAGCAGTGACCCGCAGGGAGGGTACACCTTC.

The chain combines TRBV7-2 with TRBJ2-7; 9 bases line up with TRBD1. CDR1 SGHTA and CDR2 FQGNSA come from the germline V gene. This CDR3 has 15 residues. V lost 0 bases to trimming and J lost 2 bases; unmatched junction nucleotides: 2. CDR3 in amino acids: CASSLAGQGPYEQYF. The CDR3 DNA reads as TGTGCCAGCAGCTTAGCAGGACAGGGGCCCTACGAGCAGTACTTC.

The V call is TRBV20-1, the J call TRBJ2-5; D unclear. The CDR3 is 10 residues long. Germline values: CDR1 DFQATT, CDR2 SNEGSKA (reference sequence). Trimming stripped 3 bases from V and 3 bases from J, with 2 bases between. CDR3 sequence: CSASEETQYF. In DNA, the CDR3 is TGCAGTGCTAGCGAAGAGACCCAGTACTTC.

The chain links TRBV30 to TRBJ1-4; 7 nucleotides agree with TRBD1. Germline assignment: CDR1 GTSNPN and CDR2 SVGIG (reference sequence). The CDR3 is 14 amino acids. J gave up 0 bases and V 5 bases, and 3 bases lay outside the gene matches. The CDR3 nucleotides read TGTGCCTGGCTTGGGACAGCAACTAATGAAAAACTGTTTTTT. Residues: CAWLGTATNEKLFF.

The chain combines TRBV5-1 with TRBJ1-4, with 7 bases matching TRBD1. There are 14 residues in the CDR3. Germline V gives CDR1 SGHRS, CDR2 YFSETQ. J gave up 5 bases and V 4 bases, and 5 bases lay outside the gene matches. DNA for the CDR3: TGCGCCAGCAGCCAAGGGACAGAGAATGAAAAACTGTTTTTT. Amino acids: CASSQGTENEKLFF.

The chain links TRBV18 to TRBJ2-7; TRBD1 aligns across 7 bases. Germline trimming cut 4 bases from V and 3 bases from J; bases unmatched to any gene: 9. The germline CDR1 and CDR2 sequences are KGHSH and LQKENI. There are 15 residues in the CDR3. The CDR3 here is CASSLPGTAHYEQYF. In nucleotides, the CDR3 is TGTGCCAGCTCACTCCCCGGGACAGCTCACTACGAGCAGTACTTC.

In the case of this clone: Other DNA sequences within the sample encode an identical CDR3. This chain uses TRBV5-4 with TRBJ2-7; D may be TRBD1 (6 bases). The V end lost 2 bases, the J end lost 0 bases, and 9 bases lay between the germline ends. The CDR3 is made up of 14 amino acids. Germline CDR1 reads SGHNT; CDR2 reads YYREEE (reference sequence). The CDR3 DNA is TGTGCCAGCAGCTTCCAGGGGAGCTCCTACGAGCAGTACTTC. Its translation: CASSFQGSSYEQYF.

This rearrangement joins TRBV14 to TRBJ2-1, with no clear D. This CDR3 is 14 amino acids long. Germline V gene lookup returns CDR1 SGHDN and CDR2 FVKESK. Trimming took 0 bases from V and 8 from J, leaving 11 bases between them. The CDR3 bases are TGTGCCAGCAGCCAAGATGGGGTTCTTTATGAGCAGTTCTTC. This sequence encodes CASSQDGVLYEQFF. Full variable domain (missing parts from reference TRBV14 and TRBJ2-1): EAGVTQFPSHSVIEKGQTVTLRCDPISGHDNLYWYRRVMGKEIKFLLHFVKESKQDESGMPNNRFLAERTGGTYSTLKVQPAELEDSGVYFCASSQDGVLYEQFFGPGTRLTVL.

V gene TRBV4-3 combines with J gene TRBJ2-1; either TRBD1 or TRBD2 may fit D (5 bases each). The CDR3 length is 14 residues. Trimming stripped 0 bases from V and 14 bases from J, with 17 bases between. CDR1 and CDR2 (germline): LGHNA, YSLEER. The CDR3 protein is CASSQERVRVGEFF. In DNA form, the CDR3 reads TGCGCCAGCAGCCAAGAGAGGGTAAGGGTGGGGGAGTTCTTC.